The 18 T cell receptor beta chains listed next were all sequenced from one sample in a study of shared clonotypes between healthy human individuals. Generated by immunoSEQ multiplex PCR, the TCRdb table keeps only in-frame clones and is missing some. The table includes about 1 million clones, under 80% detected once. The material sequenced was memory CD4+ T cells sorted from blood. Subset denoted: CD45RA-negative fraction. The receptors shown here come from a man between 18 and 29 years old in good health.

This clone was recorded once. The chain carries TRBV11-2 and TRBJ2-7; no clear D gene. Trimming cost V 2 bases and J 4 bases, with 21 bases left between them. The CDR3 loop spans 17 amino acids. Looked up from germline, CDR1 is SGHAT and CDR2 is FQNNGV. The CDR3 sequence: CASSLHSGIPPSYEQYF. CDR3 DNA: TGTGCCAGCAGCTTACATTCTGGGATTCCGCCATCTTACGAGCAGTACTTC.

In this sample, this clone turned up a few times. The chain carries TRBV7-9 and TRBJ2-5; 7 bases agree with TRBD1. Unmatched junction bases numbered 8, after V lost 5 bases and J lost 2 bases. The CDR3 extends over 15 amino acids. CDR1 is SEHNR, CDR2 FQNEAQ, per germline (reference sequence). The DNA of the CDR3 is TGTGCCAGCAGCCCTCAACAGGGGAGTCAAGAGACCCAGTACTTC. It is translated as CASSPQQGSQETQYF.

J is TRBJ2-2 and V is TRBV18; TRBD1 agrees at 8 bases. CDR1 KGHSH and CDR2 LQKENI come from the germline V gene. The ends lost 6 bases at V and 4 bases at J; junction bases unmatched: 10. CDR3 length: 16 residues. The CDR3 region is CASSLDRVVGTGELFF. In DNA form, the CDR3 reads TGTGCCAGCTCGCTGGACAGGGTCGTAGGCACCGGGGAGCTGTTTTTT.

Of note for this clone: A much larger clone is a single base away; this may be a read error. In the same sample, other DNA sequences code for this CDR3. The chain combines TRBV19 with TRBJ1-1; D not certain. In germline, CDR1 is LNHDA, CDR2 SQIVND (reference sequence). Trimming took off 2 bases at V and 2 bases at J, with 6 bases between the two ends. The CDR3 has 13 amino acids. For the CDR3, the DNA is TGTGCCAGTAGTATACAAGGAAACACTGAAGCTTTCTTT. Its protein is CASSIQGNTEAFF.

This sequence joins TRBV30 and TRBJ2-3; 7 bases agree with TRBD2. Trimming took 4 bases from V and 2 from J; bases not matched to a gene: 6. Germline V lookup: CDR1 GTSNPN, CDR2 SVGIG (reference sequence). The CDR3 consists of 14 residues. The chain's CDR3 is CAWKFGGTTDTQYF. CDR3 bases: TGTGCCTGGAAATTCGGGGGGACCACAGATACGCAGTATTTT.

This sequence joins TRBV11-1 and TRBJ1-2; D ambiguous. V lost 5 bases and J 3 bases, leaving 16 bases between the germline ends. CDR1 is SGHAT, CDR2 FQDESV, per germline (reference sequence). This CDR3 has 15 amino acids. The CDR3 DNA is TGTGCCAGCAGCCTAGGAAACAGTTTATACTATGGCTACACCTTC. Translating it yields CASSLGNSLYYGYTF.

V usage is TRBV7-9 and J usage is TRBJ1-4; TRBD1 matches 7 bases. The CDR3 spans 15 residues. Looked up from germline, CDR1 is SEHNR and CDR2 is FQNEAQ (reference sequence). Trimming cost V 7 bases and J 1 base; bases outside gene matches: 6. This chain's CDR3 is CASNPRQGTNEKLFF. CDR3 sequence (DNA): TGTGCCAGCAATCCACGACAGGGAACTAATGAAAAACTGTTTTTT.

V gene TRBV18 combines with J gene TRBJ2-7; TRBD1 matches 9 bases. Germline V CDR1 and CDR2: KGHSH, LQKENI. The CDR3 runs to 16 residues. V was clipped by 4 bases and J by 2 bases; unmatched bases: 9. The CDR3: CASSRNSQGAAYEQYF. The CDR3, as DNA: TGTGCCAGCTCACGTAATTCACAGGGGGCCGCCTACGAGCAGTACTTC.

The chain carries TRBV10-2 and TRBJ2-7; 11 nucleotides line up with TRBD2. The CDR3 has 16 amino acids. V was pared by 0 bases and J by 4 bases, with 5 bases of the junction left unmatched. CDR1 is WSHSY and CDR2 is SAAADI in the germline V gene. CDR3 nucleotide sequence: TGCGCCAGCAGTGAGTCGAGAACTAGCGGGGGATACGAGCAGTACTTC. Amino acid sequence: CASSESRTSGGYEQYF.

The V and J genes are TRBV6-6 and TRBJ2-7; 8 nucleotides agree with TRBD2. Per germline, CDR1 MNHNY and CDR2 SVGAGI (reference sequence). J was trimmed by 5 bases and V by 2 bases; bases with no gene match: 11. This CDR3 spans 16 amino acids. Here the CDR3 DNA reads TGTGCCAGCAGTTACACGGGGGGGCAGTTTTTAAACGAGCAGTACTTC. Its protein is CASSYTGGQFLNEQYF.

This sequence joins TRBV5-1 and TRBJ2-7; unclear D gene. CDR1 is SGHRS and CDR2 is YFSETQ in the germline V gene. The V gene lost 0 bases and the J gene lost 6 bases, with 4 bases spanning the gap. The CDR3 extends over 11 amino acids. The CDR3 here is CASSLDGEQYF. In nucleotides, the CDR3 is TGCGCCAGCAGCTTGGACGGCGAGCAGTACTTC.

This rearrangement joins TRBV5-4 to TRBJ2-5; 10 nucleotides line up with TRBD2. CDR3 size: 18 residues. CDR1 and CDR2 from the germline V gene are SGHNT and YYREEE (reference sequence). The junction had 15 bases not matched to a gene; V was cut back by 4 bases and J by 3 bases. CDR3: CASSPSPGVAGGKETQYF. CDR3 in DNA: TGTGCCAGCAGCCCATCTCCCGGAGTAGCGGGGGGTAAAGAGACCCAGTACTTC.

Concerning this clone: Other DNA sequences in this specimen translate into the identical CDR3. The CDR3 spells CASSQGRNTEAFF. Written as DNA, the CDR3 is TGTGCCAGCAGCCAAGGAAGGAACACTGAAGCTTTCTTT. J is TRBJ1-1 and V is TRBV14; no clear D. The CDR3 runs 13 residues. V lost 1 base and J lost 1, with 4 bases in between. Germline V CDR1 and CDR2: SGHDN, FVKESK. Complete variable domain (other parts from reference TRBV14 and TRBJ1-1): EAGVTQFPSHSVIEKGQTVTLRCDPISGHDNLYWYRRVMGKEIKFLLHFVKESKQDESGMPNNRFLAERTGGTYSTLKVQPAELEDSGVYFCASSQGRNTEAFFGQGTRLTVV.

The V gene is TRBV10-2, the J gene TRBJ2-5; no reliable D call. The ends were cut back, 10 bases at V and 2 bases at J, with 11 bases in the middle. Germline CDR1 reads WSHSY; CDR2 reads SAAADI. The CDR3 loop spans 12 amino acids. CDR3 loop: CATRTLQETQYF. CDR3 nucleotide sequence: TGCGCCACAAGAACCCTTCAAGAGACCCAGTACTTC.

This chain uses TRBV7-9 with TRBJ1-2; 8 bases agree with TRBD1. CDR1 is SEHNR and CDR2 is FQNEAQ in the germline V gene (reference sequence). This CDR3 has 15 amino acids. V lost 7 bases, J lost 5 bases, and 12 bases stayed unmatched. CDR3 sequence (DNA): TGTGCCAGCATGCGGGCCGAGACAGGGGTATATGGCTACACCTTC. Protein product: CASMRAETGVYGYTF.

The CDR3, as DNA: TGTGCCAGCAGTACCCTAGGGTCGAACACCATATATTTT. Translated, it gives CASSTLGSNTIYF. The chain combines TRBV7-2 with TRBJ1-3; D gene unclear. Germline-derived CDR1 and CDR2 are SGHTA and FQGNSA. The CDR3 contains 13 residues. Between the trimmed V and J ends, which lost 6 bases and 7 bases, there was a span of 13 bases.

This clone has more than one count but fewer than ten. V is TRBV10-2 and J is TRBJ2-7, with 7 bases lining up with TRBD2. This CDR3 is built from 13 residues. The J segment lost 6 bases and the V segment lost 2 bases, leaving 4 bases of the junction unmatched. Germline V lookup: CDR1 WSHSY, CDR2 SAAADI. CDR3 sequence: CASSETREGEQYF. The CDR3, as DNA: TGCGCCAGCAGTGAGACCAGGGAGGGCGAGCAGTACTTC.

The chain uses TRBV5-6 and TRBJ2-3; 10 bases line up with TRBD1. This CDR3 contains 16 residues. V lost 4 bases and J lost 4; bases outside the gene matches: 9. Germline CDR1 SGHDT, CDR2 YYEEEE. CDR3 in amino acids: CASSRGGGQGPDTQYF. DNA of the CDR3: TGTGCCAGCAGCAGGGGAGGGGGACAGGGGCCAGATACGCAGTATTTT.